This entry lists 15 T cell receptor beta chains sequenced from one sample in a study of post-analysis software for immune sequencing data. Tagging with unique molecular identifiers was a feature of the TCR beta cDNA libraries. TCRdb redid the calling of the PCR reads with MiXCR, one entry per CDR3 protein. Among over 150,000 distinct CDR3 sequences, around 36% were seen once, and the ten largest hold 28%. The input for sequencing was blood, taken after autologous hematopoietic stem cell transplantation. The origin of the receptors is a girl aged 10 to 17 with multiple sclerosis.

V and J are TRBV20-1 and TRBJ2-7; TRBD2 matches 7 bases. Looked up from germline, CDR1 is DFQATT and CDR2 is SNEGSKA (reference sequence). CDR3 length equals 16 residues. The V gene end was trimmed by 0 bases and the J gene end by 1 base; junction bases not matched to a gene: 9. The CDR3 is CSARDPAGANSYEQYF. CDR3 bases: TGCAGTGCTAGAGATCCGGCGGGAGCAAATTCCTACGAGCAGTACTTC.

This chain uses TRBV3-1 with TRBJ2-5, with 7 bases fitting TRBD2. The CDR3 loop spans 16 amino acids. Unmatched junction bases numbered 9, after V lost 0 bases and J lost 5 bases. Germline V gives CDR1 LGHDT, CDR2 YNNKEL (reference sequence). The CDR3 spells CASSQEGLGAGETQYF. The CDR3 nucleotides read TGTGCCAGCAGCCAAGAAGGACTAGGAGCTGGGGAGACCCAGTACTTC.

Here the CDR3 DNA reads TGTGCCATCAGTGAGTCCCGGGAGGGACCCACGCAGTATTTT. This encodes CAISESREGPTQYF. The chain recombines TRBV10-3 with TRBJ2-3; TRBD2 matches at 8 bases. This CDR3 comprises 14 residues. Unmatched junction bases numbered 5, after V lost 0 bases and J lost 9 bases. The germline V gene has CDR1 ENHRY and CDR2 SYGVKD.

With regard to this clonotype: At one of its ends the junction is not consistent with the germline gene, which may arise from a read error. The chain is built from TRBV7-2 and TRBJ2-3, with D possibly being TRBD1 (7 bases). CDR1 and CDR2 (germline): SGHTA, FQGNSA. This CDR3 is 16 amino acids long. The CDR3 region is CASSLVPRGGTDAQYF. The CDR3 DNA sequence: TGTGCCAGCAGCTTAGTTCCTCGGGGCGGGACAGATGCGCAGTATTTT.

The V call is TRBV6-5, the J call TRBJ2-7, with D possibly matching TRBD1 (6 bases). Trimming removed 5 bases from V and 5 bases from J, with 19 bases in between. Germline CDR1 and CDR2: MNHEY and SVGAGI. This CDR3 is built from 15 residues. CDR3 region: CASSPRPGQRNEQYF. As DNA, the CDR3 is TGTGCCAGCAGTCCCCGACCGGGACAACGGAACGAGCAGTACTTC.

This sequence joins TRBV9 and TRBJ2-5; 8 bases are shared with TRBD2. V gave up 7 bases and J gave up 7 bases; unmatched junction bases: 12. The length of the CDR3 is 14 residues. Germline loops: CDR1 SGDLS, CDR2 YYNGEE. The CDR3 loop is CASYGRGQVGTQYF. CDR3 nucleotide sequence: TGTGCCAGCTACGGGAGGGGCCAGGTCGGGACCCAGTACTTC.

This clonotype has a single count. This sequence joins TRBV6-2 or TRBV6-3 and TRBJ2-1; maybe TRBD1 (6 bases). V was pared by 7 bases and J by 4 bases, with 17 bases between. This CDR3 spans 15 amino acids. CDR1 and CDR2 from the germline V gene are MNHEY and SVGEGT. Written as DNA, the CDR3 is TGTGCCAGCAACGACAGGTCCCAGGGATACAATGAGCAGTTCTTC. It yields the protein CASNDRSQGYNEQFF.

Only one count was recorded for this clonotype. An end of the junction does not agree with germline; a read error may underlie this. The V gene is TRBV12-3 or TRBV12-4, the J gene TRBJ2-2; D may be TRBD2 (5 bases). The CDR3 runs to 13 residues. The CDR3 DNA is TGTGCCAGCAGGGCCCATAGGACCGGGGAGCGGTTTTTT. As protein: CASRAHRTGERFF.

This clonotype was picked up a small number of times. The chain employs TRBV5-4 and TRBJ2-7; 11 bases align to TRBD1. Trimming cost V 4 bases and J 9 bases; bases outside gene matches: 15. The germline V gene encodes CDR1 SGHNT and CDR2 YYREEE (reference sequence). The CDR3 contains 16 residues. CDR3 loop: CASSGGTGGSLVSQYF. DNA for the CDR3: TGTGCCAGCAGCGGCGGGACAGGGGGGTCTTTGGTGTCGCAGTACTTC.

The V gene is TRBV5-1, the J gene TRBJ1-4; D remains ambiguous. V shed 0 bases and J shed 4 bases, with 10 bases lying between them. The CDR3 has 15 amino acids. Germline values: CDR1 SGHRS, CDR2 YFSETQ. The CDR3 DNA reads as TGCGCCAGCAGCTTGGTTTCTGGCGTTAATGAAAAACTGTTTTTT. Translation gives CASSLVSGVNEKLFF.

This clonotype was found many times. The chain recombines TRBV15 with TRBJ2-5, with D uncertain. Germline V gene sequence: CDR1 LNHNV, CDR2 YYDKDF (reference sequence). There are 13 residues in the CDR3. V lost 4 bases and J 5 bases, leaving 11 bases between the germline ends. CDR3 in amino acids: CATSNIGGETQYF. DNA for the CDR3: TGTGCCACCAGCAACATCGGTGGGGAGACCCAGTACTTC.

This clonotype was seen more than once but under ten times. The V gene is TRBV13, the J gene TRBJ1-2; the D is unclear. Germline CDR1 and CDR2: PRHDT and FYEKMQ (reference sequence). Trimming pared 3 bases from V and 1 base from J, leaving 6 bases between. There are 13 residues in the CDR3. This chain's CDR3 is CASSFKSNYGYTF. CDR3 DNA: TGTGCCAGCAGCTTTAAAAGTAACTATGGCTACACCTTC.

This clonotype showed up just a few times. The CDR3 is CASSRGFFSYEQYF. The CDR3 DNA reads TGTGCCAGCAGCCGCGGGTTCTTCTCCTACGAGCAGTACTTC. V usage is TRBV6-5 and J usage is TRBJ2-7; possible D gene TRBD2, 5 bases. The CDR3 is made up of 14 amino acids. CDR1 and CDR2 from the germline V gene are MNHEY and SVGAGI. V was cut by 6 bases and J by 0 bases, with 12 bases left in between.

CDR3 DNA: TGCGCCAGCAGCTTGGTTCGGGGCAGGGTTGGTTACGAGCAGTACTTC. Protein product: CASSLVRGRVGYEQYF. This chain connects TRBV5-1 to TRBJ2-5; the D call may be TRBD1 or TRBD2 (5 bases each). The J call may be in error: the DNA end matches TRBJ2-7 better. CDR1 is SGHRS, CDR2 YFSETQ, per germline. The CDR3 is made up of 16 amino acids.

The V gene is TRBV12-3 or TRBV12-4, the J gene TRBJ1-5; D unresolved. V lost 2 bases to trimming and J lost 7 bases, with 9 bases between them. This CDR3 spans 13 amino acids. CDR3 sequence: CASSLRWEQPQHF. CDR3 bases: TGTGCCAGCAGTTTAAGGTGGGAACAGCCCCAGCATTTT.